Sequencing of this T cell receptor beta chain was carried out in a study of post-analysis software for immune sequencing data. Study conclusions and caveats: In patients, TRBV5-6, TRBV5-1 and TRBV20-1 belonged to roughly 5 TRBV segments found more frequently than in controls. Same-batch samples co-clustered strongly by F measure. Significantly lower normalized Chao1 diversity was found in patients with multiple sclerosis relative to controls.

This clonotype was seen a handful of times. The antigen is undetermined. The CDR3 runs 11 residues. V was clipped by 7 bases and J by 3 bases, with 5 bases between them. Germline values: CDR1 SNHLY, CDR2 FYNNEI. Every TCR beta cDNA library bore unique molecular identifiers. Input amounts of roughly 0.9 to 10 million T cells were used. These gave about 500,000 cDNA molecules, so each molecule approximated one T cell. TCRdb re-called the PCR reads with MiXCR, one entry per CDR3 protein. The sample has a few hundred thousand distinct CDR3 sequences, approximately 34% seen once; the top ten hold 4.5% to 7.5%.

This chain joins TRBV2 and TRBJ2-3; D not resolved. The TCR originated in a girl aged 2-17 years with multiple sclerosis. Sequencing was done on a sample of blood. CDR3 protein: CASTATDTQYF. For the CDR3, the DNA is TGTGCCAGCACTGCGACAGATACGCAGTATTTT.